Shown below are 23 T cell receptor beta chains from a single sample sequenced in a study of T cell changes during pregnancy in multiple sclerosis. Assay: immunoSEQ multiplex PCR; the TCRdb copy retains only in-frame clones and omits some. The repertoire holds around 95,000 clones, with 85% to 95% as singletons. The sequencing used peripheral blood, collected after pregnancy. These receptors all stem from a female donor in good health, enrolled as a control in a pregnancy study.

CDR3 DNA: TGTGCCAGCAGTCGGGATAACTATGGCTACACCTTC. Encoded protein: CASSRDNYGYTF. J is TRBJ1-2 and V is TRBV2; D is unclear. This CDR3 is 12 amino acids long. From germline, CDR1 is SNHLY and CDR2 FYNNEI. V was clipped by 5 bases and J by 1 base, with 5 bases between them.

This chain links TRBV5-8 with TRBJ1-5; 7 bases are a match to TRBD1. The CDR3 extends over 15 amino acids. The germline gives CDR1 SGHTS, CDR2 YDEGEE. V shed 5 bases and J 0 bases; nucleotides not matched to a gene: 5. CDR3 protein: CASRRGQHSNQPQHF. In DNA, the CDR3 is TGTGCCAGCAGGAGGGGACAGCATAGCAATCAGCCCCAGCATTTT.

The chain carries TRBV21-1 and TRBJ2-5; the listed D gene, TRBD2, was not tested against the DNA. TRBV21-1 is classified as a pseudogene. The CDR3 runs 16 residues. DNA for the CDR3: TGTGCCAGCAGCAAAGGAGGGCCGACCATTCAAGAGACCCAGTACTTC. This encodes CASSKGGPTIQETQYF.

V is TRBV5-6 and J is TRBJ1-2, with D unclear. CDR1 SGHDT and CDR2 YYEEEE come from the germline V gene. V lost 2 bases, J lost 2 bases, and 10 bases lay in between. The CDR3 consists of 14 residues. In nucleotides, the CDR3 is TGTGCCAGCAGCTTCGGGAAGGTAAACTATGGCTACACCTTC. It is translated as CASSFGKVNYGYTF.

J is TRBJ1-5 and V is TRBV27; TRBD1 matches at 8 bases. The CDR3 sequence is 14 residues long. Unmatched junction bases numbered 6, after V lost 4 bases and J lost 7 bases. Germline V gives CDR1 MNHEY, CDR2 SMNVEV (reference sequence). DNA for the CDR3: TGTGCCAGCAGTTCCGACAGGGGAAACCAGCCCCAGCATTTT. Translating gives CASSSDRGNQPQHF.

The gene calls are TRBV28 and TRBJ2-5, with TRBD1 matching over 10 bases. CDR1 and CDR2 (germline): MDHEN, SYDVKM. This CDR3 is 14 amino acids long. The junction had 1 base not matched to a gene; V was cut back by 5 bases and J by 1 base. CDR3 DNA: TGTGCCAGCAGTCGGACAGGGGGCCAAGAGACCCAGTACTTC. It yields the protein CASSRTGGQETQYF.

The chain employs TRBV4-1 and TRBJ1-1; a weak D match, TRBD1 (5 bases). The CDR3 runs to 15 residues. The V end lost 3 bases, the J end lost 2 bases, and 13 bases lay between the germline ends. CDR1 and CDR2 from the germline V gene are MGHRA and YSYEKL. CDR3 in amino acids: CASSQDWGDNTEAFF. For the CDR3, the DNA is TGCGCCAGCAGCCAGGATTGGGGGGATAACACTGAAGCTTTCTTT.

This rearrangement joins TRBV2 to TRBJ2-7; 11 nucleotides agree with TRBD1. J gave up 2 bases and V 10 bases, and 4 bases lay outside the gene matches. Per germline, CDR1 SNHLY and CDR2 FYNNEI. The CDR3 is made up of 13 amino acids. CDR3 protein: CAKGQGATYEQYF. The CDR3 coding sequence is TGTGCCAAAGGACAGGGGGCAACCTACGAGCAGTACTTC.

V gene TRBV7-8 combines with J gene TRBJ2-5, with TRBD2 identical over 7 bases. J gave up 8 bases and V 1 base, and 10 bases lay outside the gene matches. The CDR3 has 15 residues. Germline CDR1 and CDR2: SGHVS and FQNEAQ. CDR3 DNA sequence: TGTGCCAGCAGCTTAGAGGTAGCGGGTTTTGAAACCCAGTACTTC. Its protein is CASSLEVAGFETQYF.

V and J are TRBV11-3 and TRBJ2-7, with 7 bases matching TRBD1. The ends lost 1 base at V and 5 bases at J; junction bases unmatched: 5. There are 14 residues in the CDR3. CDR1 is SGHNT and CDR2 is YENEEA in the germline V gene. The CDR3 DNA reads TGTGCCAGCAGCTTAGCCGGGACAGCTAACGAGCAGTACTTC. It translates to CASSLAGTANEQYF.

CDR3 DNA: TGTGCCAGCAGCGGATCTCTAGCGGGAGGGGGGAATGAGCAGTTCTTC. Translated, it gives CASSGSLAGGGNEQFF. J is TRBJ2-1 and V is TRBV5-4; 12 bases line up with TRBD2. Germline values: CDR1 SGHNT, CDR2 YYREEE (reference sequence). The V gene end was trimmed by 4 bases and the J gene end by 7 bases; junction bases not matched to a gene: 9. The CDR3 has 16 amino acids.

The rearrangement joins TRBV27 to TRBJ2-1, with 9 bases aligning to TRBD1. CDR1 is MNHEY, CDR2 SMNVEV, per germline (reference sequence). The CDR3 has 16 amino acids. The V segment lost 2 bases and the J segment 4 bases; nucleotides outside the gene matches: 6. CDR3: CASSLRIGTGYNEQFF. DNA for the CDR3: TGTGCCAGCAGTTTACGTATTGGGACAGGGTACAATGAGCAGTTCTTC.

The chain has TRBV25-1 and TRBJ1-4; 8 bases fit TRBD1. The trim removed 7 bases at V and 2 bases at J, leaving 15 bases unmatched. CDR1 and CDR2 (germline): MGHDK, SYGVNS. This CDR3 comprises 18 residues. The CDR3 DNA sequence: TGTGCCAGCACCTCCGGGACAGGTCTCCTGTCGACTAATGAAAAACTGTTTTTT. Translated: CASTSGTGLLSTNEKLFF. The whole variable domain, remainder taken from reference TRBV25-1 and TRBJ1-4, is EADIYQTPRYLVIGTGKKITLECSQTMGHDKMYWYQQDPGMELHLIHYSYGVNSTEKGDLSSESTVSRIRTEHFPLTLESARPSHTSQYLCASTSGTGLLSTNEKLFFGSGTQLSVL.

V gene TRBV5-5 combines with J gene TRBJ2-1; D remains unclear. V lost 6 bases and J 4 bases, leaving 5 bases between the germline ends. The CDR3 is 11 amino acids. Per germline, CDR1 SGHKS and CDR2 YYEKEE (reference sequence). CDR3 nucleotide sequence: TGTGCCAGCACCGCGTACAATGAGCAGTTCTTC. Amino acids: CASTAYNEQFF.

The chain couples TRBV2 to TRBJ1-5, with D unclear. This CDR3 has 14 amino acids. With 7 bases removed from V and 7 bases from J, the gap between germline ends came to 17 bases. Germline-derived CDR1 and CDR2 are SNHLY and FYNNEI. CDR3 nucleotide sequence: TGTGCCAGCATGAGCGGGCCCGCGGGACAGCCCCAGCATTTT. As protein: CASMSGPAGQPQHF.

The V call is TRBV7-2, the J call TRBJ1-1, with D possibly TRBD1 on 5 matching bases. This CDR3 has 13 amino acids. Trimming took off 4 bases at V and 5 bases at J, with 11 bases between the two ends. The germline CDR1 and CDR2 sequences are SGHTA and FQGNSA. In DNA, the CDR3 is TGTGCCAGCAGCTCAGGGATTGGGACTGAAGCTTTCTTT. It encodes CASSSGIGTEAFF.

Only one count was recorded for this clone. This chain joins TRBV28 and TRBJ2-7, with D uncertain. V was clipped by 3 bases and J by 0 bases, with 12 bases between them. This CDR3 has 15 residues. From germline, CDR1 is MDHEN and CDR2 SYDVKM. CDR3: CASSFNGVRSYEQYF. CDR3 bases: TGTGCCAGCAGTTTTAACGGTGTACGCTCCTACGAGCAGTACTTC. Supplemented by reference TRBV28 and TRBJ2-7, the full variable domain reads DVKVTQSSRYLVKRTGEKVFLECVQDMDHENMFWYRQDPGLGLRLIYFSYDVKMKEKGDIPEGYSVSREKKERFSLILESASTNQTSMYLCASSFNGVRSYEQYFGPGTRLTVT.

The chain has TRBV7-9 and TRBJ2-7; a weak D match, TRBD2 (5 bases). The germline V and J ends were trimmed by 0 bases and 5 bases, with 20 bases remaining between them. CDR1 and CDR2 from the germline V gene are SEHNR and FQNEAQ (reference sequence). This CDR3 region has 17 residues. The CDR3 spells CASSLARVGREDNEQYF. Written as DNA, the CDR3 is TGTGCCAGCAGCTTAGCGCGGGTTGGGCGAGAGGATAACGAGCAGTACTTC.

V is TRBV7-9 and J is TRBJ1-2; D not resolved. Per germline, CDR1 SEHNR and CDR2 FQNEAQ (reference sequence). V was clipped by 3 bases and J by 4 bases, with 9 bases between them. This CDR3 is built from 13 residues. This CDR3 is CASSLGASYGYTF. CDR3 in DNA: TGTGCCAGCAGCTTGGGAGCCTCCTATGGCTACACCTTC.

The genes are TRBV5-1 and TRBJ1-4; 7 nucleotides agree with TRBD1. CDR1 and CDR2 from the germline V gene are SGHRS and YFSETQ. V lost 6 bases, J lost 0 bases, and 2 bases stayed unmatched. This CDR3 has 14 residues. The CDR3 here is CASKTGTTNEKLFF. The CDR3 DNA is TGCGCCAGCAAGACAGGGACAACTAATGAAAAACTGTTTTTT.

V usage is TRBV5-1 and J usage is TRBJ1-6, with D maybe TRBD1 (6 bases). Germline loops: CDR1 SGHRS, CDR2 YFSETQ. Trimming cost V 3 bases and J 10 bases, with 14 bases left between them. The CDR3 is made up of 14 amino acids. This CDR3 reads CASSSQGYGSPLHF. The CDR3 coding sequence is TGCGCCAGCAGCTCACAGGGTTATGGGTCACCCCTCCACTTT.

This clone was detected only once. The gene calls are TRBV7-7 and TRBJ2-5; maybe TRBD2 (5 bases). Germline CDR1 and CDR2: SSHAT and FNYEAQ (reference sequence). The CDR3 runs 14 residues. V was pared by 1 base and J by 5 bases, with 11 bases between. DNA of the CDR3: TGTGCCAGCAGCTTAGTAAGAGGGAATGAGACCCAGTACTTC. Translating it yields CASSLVRGNETQYF.

The chain joins TRBV28 to TRBJ2-3, with 7 bases fitting TRBD1. Germline values: CDR1 MDHEN, CDR2 SYDVKM. Trimming cost V 4 bases and J 6 bases; bases outside gene matches: 10. The length of the CDR3 is 15 residues. The CDR3, as DNA: TGTGCCAGCAGTTCGACCCAAGACAGGGAGGATACGCAGTATTTT. It encodes CASSSTQDREDTQYF. Based on the CDR3 plus reference TRBV28 and TRBJ2-3, the full variable domain is DVKVTQSSRYLVKRTGEKVFLECVQDMDHENMFWYRQDPGLGLRLIYFSYDVKMKEKGDIPEGYSVSREKKERFSLILESASTNQTSMYLCASSSTQDREDTQYFGPGTRLTVL.